This T cell receptor (beta chain) was obtained from a study of T cells after yellow fever vaccination. Study information: Low-cell-number fractions underwent preparation using SMART-Seq v4 Ultra Low Input. Regarding the study as a whole: FACS-sorted repertoires could contain abundant clonotypes contaminating from the bulk population. Clones from primary vaccination mostly reappeared after the booster (96% CD4, around 90% CD8).

The CDR3 is 14 residues long. V dropped 6 bases and J dropped 9 bases, with 18 bases sitting between them. Germline V gives CDR1 MDHEN, CDR2 SYDVKM. The study made its TCR cDNA through 5'RACE template switching. That step introduced a universal primer site along with UMIs. TCRdb used MiXCR to reprocess the 5' RACE reads, holding one entry per CDR3 protein. The sample carries 500,000 to 650,000 distinct CDR3 sequences, approximately 13% recorded once. This clonotype was found a few times. What it binds is unknown. The clonotype comes from a man in his thirties or forties who received the YFV17D yellow fever vaccine. The chain combines TRBV28 with TRBJ1-3; weak D call: TRBD1 (5 bases). The specimen comprised PBMCs, sampled on the day of the yellow fever booster vaccination. CDR3 DNA sequence: TGTGCCAGCAGCATACCGGGACCGCGGCGCACCATATATTTT. Protein: CASSIPGPRRTIYF.